This T cell receptor (beta chain) originates from a study of Graves' ophthalmopathy and Graves' hyperthyroidism. The table lists this clonotype with many counts. Hyperthyroidism showing no ophthalmopathy within 18 months of follow-up was stable. V gave up 3 bases and J gave up 0 bases, with 8 bases separating them. The CDR3 length is 14 residues. CDR1 and CDR2 from the germline V gene are ENHRY and SYGVKD. The study amplified TCR beta CDR3 regions using RNA transcripts. The first-round RT-PCR employed HTBI primers together with the Qiagen OneStep RT-PCR kit. A multiplex PCR was then performed as the second round. TCRdb independently ran MiXCR on the multiplex PCR reads; one entry per CDR3 protein. The repertoire includes a few hundred thousand distinct CDR3 sequences, approximately 15% of them detected once, and approximately 7% sits in the top ten.

The rearrangement joins TRBV10-3 to TRBJ1-1, with TRBD1 as a possible D gene (5 bases). The source material was peripheral blood. This receptor was obtained from a woman aged 18-29 years with stable Graves' hyperthyroidism. The CDR3 nucleotides are TGTGCCATCAGTGAACAGGACATGAACACTGAAGCTTTCTTT. Translation: CAISEQDMNTEAFF.